These 20 T cell receptor beta chains were all obtained from the same sample, sequenced in a study of blood T cell repertoires in COVID-19. Only in-frame clones appear in the TCRdb table, and some are missing; sequencing was by immunoSEQ multiplex PCR. The table includes fewer than 400,000 clones, 88% detected once. Sequencing was performed on PBMCs or T cells enriched from blood (not recorded which). The receptors were sampled from a man aged 25-40 years who had recovered from COVID-19.

This chain connects TRBV6-5 to TRBJ2-7; tentatively, D is TRBD1 (7 bases). Germline loops: CDR1 MNHEY, CDR2 SVGAGI. This CDR3 comprises 14 residues. Trimming took 2 bases from V and 3 from J, leaving 11 bases between them. CDR3 coding DNA: TGTGCCAGCAGTTACGGGCAGGGGGGCTACGAGCAGTACTTC. Protein product: CASSYGQGGYEQYF.

This clone was counted between two and nine times. V and J are TRBV5-8 and TRBJ2-7; D is unresolved. Deletions cut 0 bases from V and 0 bases from J, with 4 bases between. This CDR3 is built from 13 residues. Germline CDR1 and CDR2: SGHTS and YDEGEE. The CDR3 sequence: CASSLASSYEQYF. The CDR3 DNA is TGTGCCAGCAGCTTGGCGAGCTCCTACGAGCAGTACTTC. The full variable domain, rest sourced from reference TRBV5-8 and TRBJ2-7, is EAGVTQSPTHLIKTRGQQATLRCSPISGHTSVYWYQQALGLGLQFLLWYDEGEERNRGNFPPRFSGRQFPNYSSELNVNALELEDSALYLCASSLASSYEQYFGPGTRLTVT.

This chain uses TRBV7-9 with TRBJ2-3, with a weak D call TRBD2 (7 bases). Germline values: CDR1 SEHNR, CDR2 FQNEAQ (reference sequence). With 6 bases removed from V and 2 bases from J, the gap between germline ends came to 15 bases. This CDR3 region has 15 residues. CDR3 residues: CASSSPGGDTDTQYF. The CDR3 bases are TGTGCCAGCAGTTCTCCGGGGGGCGACACAGATACGCAGTATTTT.

The chain recombines TRBV21-1 with TRBJ1-4. TRBV21-1 is shown as a pseudogene. CDR3 size: 13 residues. The CDR3: CASTGVRGEKLFF. CDR3 DNA sequence: TGTGCCAGCACAGGAGTGCGGGGTGAAAAACTGTTTTTT.

This sequence joins TRBV27 and TRBJ2-2; D possibly corresponds to TRBD2 (6 bases). Per the germline V gene, CDR1 is MNHEY and CDR2 is SMNVEV (reference sequence). This CDR3 is built from 17 residues. V lost 5 bases and J 8 bases, leaving 24 bases between the germline ends. CDR3 bases: TGTGCCAGCAGTATAGTCTCCGGGGGACTTAGCAGTGGGGAGCTGTTTTTT. This gives the protein CASSIVSGGLSSGELFF.

The chain links TRBV5-5 to TRBJ2-7; TRBD1 aligns across 11 bases. Germline-derived CDR1 and CDR2 are SGHKS and YYEKEE (reference sequence). This CDR3 is 15 amino acids long. Unmatched junction bases numbered 8, after V lost 4 bases and J lost 5 bases. This CDR3 reads CASSPWTGGTDEQYF. The CDR3 DNA reads as TGTGCCAGCAGCCCCTGGACAGGGGGCACCGACGAGCAGTACTTC.

The gene calls are TRBV10-1 and TRBJ2-4, with D possibly TRBD1 on 5 matching bases. This CDR3 has 14 amino acids. Trimming cost V 0 bases and J 7 bases, with 10 bases left between them. Germline loops: CDR1 WNHNN, CDR2 SYGVQD (reference sequence). In DNA, the CDR3 is TGCGCCAGCAGTGAGTCTTTGGCAGGGAACATTCAGTACTTC. It encodes CASSESLAGNIQYF.

This clone was observed a handful of times. J is TRBJ1-4 and V is TRBV4-2; D unclear. Germline V gene sequence: CDR1 LGHNA, CDR2 YNFKEQ. This CDR3 contains 12 residues. With 1 base removed from V and 7 bases from J, the gap between germline ends came to 4 bases. Here the CDR3 reads CASSQALEKLFF. The CDR3 coding sequence is TGTGCCAGCAGCCAAGCTCTTGAAAAACTGTTTTTT.

The rearrangement links TRBV7-2 to TRBJ1-1; D is undetermined. V was trimmed by 1 base and J by 0 bases, leaving 6 bases between them. This CDR3 has 14 residues. Germline V gives CDR1 SGHTA, CDR2 FQGNSA. The CDR3 reads CASSLGGLNTEAFF. CDR3 nucleotides: TGTGCCAGCAGCTTAGGCGGATTGAACACTGAAGCTTTCTTT.

The chain combines TRBV6-5 with TRBJ2-5, with D possibly being TRBD1 (6 bases). The V and J ends lost 10 bases and 0 bases respectively, with 12 bases between them. The CDR3 has 13 residues. From germline, CDR1 is MNHEY and CDR2 SVGAGI. CDR3 DNA: TGTGCCACTACCGGACAGAACCAAGAGACCCAGTACTTC. Its protein is CATTGQNQETQYF.

The chain uses TRBV18 and TRBJ1-5, with 8 bases aligning to TRBD1. This CDR3 is 16 amino acids long. V was clipped by 0 bases and J by 2 bases; unmatched bases: 3. Germline lookup yields CDR1 KGHSH and CDR2 LQKENI. CDR3 loop: CASSPPGGQGNQPQHF. The CDR3 DNA reads TGTGCCAGCTCACCACCGGGGGGACAGGGCAATCAGCCCCAGCATTTT.

CDR3 coding DNA: TGTGCCTGGAGTGGGGGACAGGGTCGGGGAGAGACCCAGTACTTC. It specifies CAWSGGQGRGETQYF. The chain joins TRBV30 to TRBJ2-5; TRBD1 matches at 9 bases. Per germline, CDR1 GTSNPN and CDR2 SVGIG (reference sequence). With V trimmed by 1 base and J by 4 bases, 7 bases remained unmatched. This CDR3 is 15 amino acids long.

This chain uses TRBV11-1 with TRBJ2-7; no clear D. The V end lost 8 bases, the J end lost 3 bases, and 8 bases lay between the germline ends. In germline, CDR1 is SGHAT, CDR2 FQDESV (reference sequence). CDR3 length equals 11 residues. The CDR3 DNA sequence: TGTGCCAGCGGCCAAAACTACGAGCAGTACTTC. Its protein product is CASGQNYEQYF.

The J gene is TRBJ1-4, the V gene TRBV18; TRBD1 matches at 8 bases. This CDR3 has 16 residues. V trimming: 4 bases; J trimming: 7 bases; junction bases outside the gene matches: 11. Germline CDR1 is KGHSH and CDR2 is LQKENI. The CDR3: CASSLAPGTGTEKLFF. The CDR3 nucleotides are TGTGCCAGCTCACTTGCGCCCGGGACAGGTACTGAAAAACTGTTTTTT.

The chain employs TRBV7-2 and TRBJ2-1; 8 nucleotides line up with TRBD2. CDR3 length equals 15 residues. CDR1 is SGHTA, CDR2 FQGNSA, per germline. After removal of 4 bases from V and 5 bases from J, the junction contained 7 bases not matched to a gene. This CDR3 reads CASSSRVAGHNEQFF. The CDR3 nucleotides read TGTGCCAGCAGCTCCCGGGTAGCGGGGCACAATGAGCAGTTCTTC. Supplemented by reference TRBV7-2 and TRBJ2-1, the full variable domain reads GAGVSQSPSNKVTEKGKDVELRCDPISGHTALYWYRQSLGQGLEFLIYFQGNSAPDKSGLPSDRFSAERTGGSVSTLTIQRTQQEDSAVYLCASSSRVAGHNEQFFGPGTRLTVL.

The chain is built from TRBV14 and TRBJ2-3; 8 bases are shared with TRBD1. V shed 5 bases, J shed 3 bases, and the junction held 7 bases outside the gene matches. The length of the CDR3 is 15 residues. CDR1 SGHDN and CDR2 FVKESK come from the germline V gene. The CDR3 region has the DNA TGTGCCAGCAGCACTCCAGGGGGCCTGACAGATACGCAGTATTTT. Protein product: CASSTPGGLTDTQYF.

This chain joins TRBV7-3 and TRBJ2-5; 8 bases are shared with TRBD2. The CDR3 is made up of 16 amino acids. V gave up 2 bases and J gave up 1 base; unmatched junction bases: 6. CDR1 and CDR2 from the germline V gene are SGHTA and FQGTGA. The CDR3 is CASSLGTSGFQETQYF. DNA for the CDR3: TGTGCCAGCAGCTTAGGTACTAGCGGATTCCAAGAGACCCAGTACTTC.

The V call is TRBV30, the J call TRBJ2-4, with D possibly being TRBD2 (5 bases). Germline assignment: CDR1 GTSNPN and CDR2 SVGIG (reference sequence). V was trimmed by 2 bases and J by 2 bases, leaving 16 bases between them. This CDR3 region has 16 residues. The DNA of the CDR3 is TGTGCCTGGAGTAGGGTTGAGAGGAGGACCAAAAACATTCAGTACTTC. As protein: CAWSRVERRTKNIQYF.

This clone was picked up one time. V is TRBV3-1 (or the pseudogene TRBV3-2) and J is TRBJ2-3; D might be TRBD2 (5 bases). Trimming took off 4 bases at V and 0 bases at J, with 14 bases between the two ends. Germline lookup yields CDR1 LGHDT and CDR2 YNNKEL (reference sequence). This CDR3 spans 16 amino acids. The DNA for the CDR3 is TGTGCCAGCAGCCCGGGCGTGGGAGTTAGCACAGATACGCAGTATTTT. This encodes CASSPGVGVSTDTQYF.

The J gene is TRBJ2-2, the V gene TRBV12-3 or TRBV12-4, with D perhaps TRBD1 (6 bases). The CDR3 is made up of 13 amino acids. Between the trimmed V and J ends, which lost 4 bases and 6 bases, there was a span of 9 bases. The CDR3 DNA is TGTGCCAGCAGTTCGTACAGGGCCGGGGAGCTGTTTTTT. Translating gives CASSSYRAGELFF.